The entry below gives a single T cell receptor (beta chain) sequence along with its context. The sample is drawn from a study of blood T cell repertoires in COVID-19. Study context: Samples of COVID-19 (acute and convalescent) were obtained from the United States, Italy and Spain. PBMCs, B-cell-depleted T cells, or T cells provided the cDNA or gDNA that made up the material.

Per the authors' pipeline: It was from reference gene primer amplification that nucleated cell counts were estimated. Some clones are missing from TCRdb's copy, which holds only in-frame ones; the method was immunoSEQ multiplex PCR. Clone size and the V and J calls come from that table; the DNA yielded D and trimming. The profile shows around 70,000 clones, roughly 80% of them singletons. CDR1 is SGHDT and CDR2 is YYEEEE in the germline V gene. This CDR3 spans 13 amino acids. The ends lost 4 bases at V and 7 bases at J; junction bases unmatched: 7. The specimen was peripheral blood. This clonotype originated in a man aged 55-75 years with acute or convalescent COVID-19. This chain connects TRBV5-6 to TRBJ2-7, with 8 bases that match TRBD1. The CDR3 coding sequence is TGTGCCAGCAGCCCGGGACAGGTGGTAGAGCAGTACTTC. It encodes CASSPGQVVEQYF.